One and the same sample provided the 12 T cell receptor beta chains below, sequenced in a study of T-cell memory formation after mild COVID-19. Each CDR3 protein is one row after TCRdb ran MiXCR on the 5' RACE reads. The sample has 120,000 or so distinct CDR3 sequences, 15% to 20% seen once. What was sequenced was PBMCs or a T cell subset sorted from them (not recorded which). The receptors here all came from a man younger than 35 who had mild COVID-19 (a few samples of this study predate the infection). Cell type and time point are not known.

This clonotype was counted between two and nine times. The chain recombines TRBV27 with TRBJ2-3; D unclear. CDR1 is MNHEY and CDR2 is SMNVEV in the germline V gene (reference sequence). The V end lost 2 bases, the J end lost 2 bases, and 5 bases lay between the germline ends. The CDR3 extends over 13 amino acids. DNA of the CDR3: TGTGCCAGCAGTTTAGGGGACACAGATACGCAGTATTTT. Amino acid sequence: CASSLGDTDTQYF.

This clonotype showed up just a few times. The chain recombines TRBV27 with TRBJ2-7; tentatively, D is TRBD2 (6 bases). The CDR3 extends over 16 amino acids. Trimming cost V 6 bases and J 5 bases, with 23 bases left between them. Germline V gene sequence: CDR1 MNHEY, CDR2 SMNVEV (reference sequence). The CDR3 DNA follows: TGTGCCAGCAGGCCAGGAGGGCCCTTCCGGCGACACGAGCAGTACGTC. Amino acid sequence: CASRPGGPFRRHEQYV.

This clonotype has more than one count but fewer than ten. This rearrangement joins TRBV15 to TRBJ2-3; D possibly corresponds to TRBD1 (5 bases). Trimming left V 3 bases short and J 4 bases short, with 14 bases between. Looked up from germline, CDR1 is LNHNV and CDR2 is YYDKDF (reference sequence). There are 15 residues in the CDR3. CDR3 sequence (DNA): TGTGCCACCAGCAGTGCCCGAGAAGGGGCAGATACGCAGTATTTT. Translating gives CATSSAREGADTQYF. Supplemented by reference TRBV15 and TRBJ2-3, the full variable domain reads DAMVIQNPRYQVTQFGKPVTLSCSQTLNHNVMYWYQQKSSQAPKLLFHYYDKDFNNEADTPDNFQSRRPNTSFCFLDIRSPGLGDTAMYLCATSSAREGADTQYFGPGTRLTVL.

This clonotype was counted a few times. V gene TRBV6-5 combines with J gene TRBJ2-7; D gene uncertain. Germline CDR1 and CDR2: MNHEY and SVGAGI. The CDR3 contains 12 residues. Deletions cut 5 bases from V and 2 bases from J, with 7 bases between. CDR3 nucleotides: TGTGCCAGCAGTCCGGACCCCTACGAGCAGTACGTC. Protein: CASSPDPYEQYV.

The chain couples TRBV2 to TRBJ1-1; D is ambiguous. Germline V CDR1 and CDR2: SNHLY, FYNNEI. The CDR3 length is 10 residues. V was shortened by 8 bases and J by 3 bases, with 4 bases between the two germline ends. The DNA of the CDR3 is TGTGCCAGCGCGCACACTGAAGCTTTCTTT. This translates into CASAHTEAFF.

The chain combines TRBV12-3 or TRBV12-4 with TRBJ1-2; tentative D call: TRBD1 (6 bases). Trimming stripped 3 bases from V and 8 bases from J, with 19 bases between. The CDR3 has 15 residues. CDR3: CASSLGGGTTLGYTF. CDR3 nucleotides: TGTGCCAGCAGTTTGGGGGGAGGGACAACTCTCGGCTACACCTTC.

V is TRBV12-5 and J is TRBJ1-1, with a weak D call TRBD1 (5 bases). Germline V gene lookup returns CDR1 LGHNT and CDR2 FRNRAP. The CDR3 consists of 15 residues. V lost 0 bases, J lost 5 bases, and 13 bases lay in between. The CDR3, as DNA: TGTGCTAGTGGTTTGGTATTGGGGCCGGGGACTGAAGCTTTCTTT. Amino acid sequence: CASGLVLGPGTEAFF.

This clonotype was detected only a few times. The gene calls are TRBV19 and TRBJ1-5; TRBD1 agrees at 7 bases. V shed 4 bases, J shed 7 bases, and the junction held 10 bases outside the gene matches. The CDR3 totals 15 residues. Germline assignment: CDR1 LNHDA and CDR2 SQIVND (reference sequence). The CDR3 is CASSTATGERQPQHF. CDR3 bases: TGTGCCAGTAGTACAGCAACAGGGGAAAGGCAGCCCCAGCATTTT.

V is TRBV15 and J is TRBJ2-5; D perhaps matches TRBD2 (5 bases). V shed 0 bases and J shed 0 bases, with 11 bases lying between them. The CDR3 contains 16 residues. CDR1 is LNHNV and CDR2 is YYDKDF in the germline V gene (reference sequence). The CDR3 spells CATSRDGGRDQETQYF. The CDR3 bases are TGTGCCACCAGCAGAGATGGTGGGCGGGACCAAGAGACCCAGTACTTC.

This clonotype was recorded a few times. This chain uses TRBV27 with TRBJ2-1, with D unresolved. Trimming shortened V by 4 bases and J by 9 bases, and 10 bases separated the two germline ends. The germline V gene encodes CDR1 MNHEY and CDR2 SMNVEV (reference sequence). The CDR3 spans 12 residues. The CDR3 DNA sequence: TGTGCCAGCAGTTCCCAGTTGGCTGAGCAGTTCTTC. Its translation: CASSSQLAEQFF.

Only a few counts were recorded for this clonotype. The gene calls are TRBV5-1 and TRBJ2-2; 7 nucleotides line up with TRBD2. Trimming cost V 2 bases and J 6 bases; bases outside gene matches: 4. CDR1 SGHRS and CDR2 YFSETQ come from the germline V gene. This CDR3 has 14 residues. The CDR3 region has the DNA TGCGCCAGCAGCTTATCCGGGAGGCCCGGGGAGCTGTTTTTT. Amino acids: CASSLSGRPGELFF. The whole variable domain, remainder taken from reference TRBV5-1 and TRBJ2-2, is KAGVTQTPRYLIKTRGQQVTLSCSPISGHRSVSWYQQTPGQGLQFLFEYFSETQRNKGNFPGRFSGRQFSNSRSEMNVSTLELGDSALYLCASSLSGRPGELFFGEGSRLTVL.

This clonotype has only a few counts. V and J are TRBV15 and TRBJ2-7, with D unclear. V lost 0 bases to trimming and J lost 1 base, with 10 bases between them. The CDR3 runs to 15 residues. Germline CDR1 is LNHNV and CDR2 is YYDKDF (reference sequence). CDR3 in amino acids: CATSRDIAESYEQYF. Here the CDR3 DNA reads TGTGCCACCAGCAGAGATATTGCGGAGTCCTACGAGCAGTACTTC.